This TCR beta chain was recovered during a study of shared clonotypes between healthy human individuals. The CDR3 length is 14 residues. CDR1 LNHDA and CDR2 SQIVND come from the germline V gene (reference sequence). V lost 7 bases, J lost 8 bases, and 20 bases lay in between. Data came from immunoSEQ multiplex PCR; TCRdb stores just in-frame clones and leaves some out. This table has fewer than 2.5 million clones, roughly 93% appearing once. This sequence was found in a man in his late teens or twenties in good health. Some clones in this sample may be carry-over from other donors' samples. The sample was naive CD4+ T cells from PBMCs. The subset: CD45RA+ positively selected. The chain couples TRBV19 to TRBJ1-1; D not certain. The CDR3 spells CASTLSRTGKEAFF. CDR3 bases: TGTGCCAGTACCCTCTCCCGGACCGGTAAAGAAGCTTTCTTT.